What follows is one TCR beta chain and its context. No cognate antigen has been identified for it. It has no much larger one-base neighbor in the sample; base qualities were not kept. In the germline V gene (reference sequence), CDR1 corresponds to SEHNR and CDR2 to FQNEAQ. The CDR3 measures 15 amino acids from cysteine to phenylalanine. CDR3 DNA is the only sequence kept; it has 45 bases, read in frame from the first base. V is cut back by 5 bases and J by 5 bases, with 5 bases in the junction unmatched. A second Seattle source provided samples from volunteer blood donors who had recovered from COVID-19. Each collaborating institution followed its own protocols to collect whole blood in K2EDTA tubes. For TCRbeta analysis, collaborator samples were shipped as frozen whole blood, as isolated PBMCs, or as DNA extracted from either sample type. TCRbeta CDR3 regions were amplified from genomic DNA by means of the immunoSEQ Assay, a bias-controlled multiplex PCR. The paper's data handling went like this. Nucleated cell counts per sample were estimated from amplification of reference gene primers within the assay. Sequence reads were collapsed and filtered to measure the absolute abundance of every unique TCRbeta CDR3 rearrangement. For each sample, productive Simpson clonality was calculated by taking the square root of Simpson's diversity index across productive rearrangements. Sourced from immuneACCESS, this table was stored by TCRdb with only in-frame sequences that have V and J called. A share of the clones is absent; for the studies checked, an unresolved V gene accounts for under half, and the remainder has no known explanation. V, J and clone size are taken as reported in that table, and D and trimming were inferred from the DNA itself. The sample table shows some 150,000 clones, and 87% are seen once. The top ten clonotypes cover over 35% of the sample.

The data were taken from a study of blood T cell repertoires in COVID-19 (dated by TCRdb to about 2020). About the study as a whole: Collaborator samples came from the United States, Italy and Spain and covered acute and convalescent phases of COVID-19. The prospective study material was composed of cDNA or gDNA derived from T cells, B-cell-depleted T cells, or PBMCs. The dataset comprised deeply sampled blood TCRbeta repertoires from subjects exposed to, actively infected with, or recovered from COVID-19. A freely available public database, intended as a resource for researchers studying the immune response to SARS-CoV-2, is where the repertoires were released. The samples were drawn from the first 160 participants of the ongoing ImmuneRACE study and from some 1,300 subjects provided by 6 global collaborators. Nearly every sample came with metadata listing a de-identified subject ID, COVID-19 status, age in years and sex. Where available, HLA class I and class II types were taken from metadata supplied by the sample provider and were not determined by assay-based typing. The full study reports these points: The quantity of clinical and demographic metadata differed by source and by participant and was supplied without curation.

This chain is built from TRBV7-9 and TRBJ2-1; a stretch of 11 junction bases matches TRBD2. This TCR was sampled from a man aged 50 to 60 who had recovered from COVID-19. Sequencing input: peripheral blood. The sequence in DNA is TGTGCCAGCAGCCAGTTTAGCGGGGGGGACAATGAGCAGTTCTTC. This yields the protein CASSQFSGGDNEQFF.